This T cell receptor (beta chain) is from a study of blood T cell repertoires in COVID-19 (dated by TCRdb to the early 2020s). Concerning the study at large: The collaborator samples originated in the United States, Italy and Spain and spanned the acute and convalescent phases of COVID-19. The material from the prospective study consisted of cDNA or gDNA derived from T cells, B-cell-depleted T cells, or PBMCs. Subjects who had been exposed to COVID-19, were actively infected with it, or had recovered from it provided the deeply sampled blood TCRbeta repertoires that made up the dataset. A freely available public database, intended as a resource for researchers studying the immune response to SARS-CoV-2, is where the repertoires were released. The samples were drawn from two sources: the first 160 participants of the ongoing ImmuneRACE study, and 950 to 1,500 subjects contributed by 6 global collaborators. The sample metadata nearly always contained a de-identified subject ID, COVID-19 status, age in years and sex. Where available, HLA class I and class II types were taken from metadata supplied by the sample provider and were not determined by assay-based typing.

The immunoSEQ Assay, a bias-controlled multiplex PCR, was used to amplify TCRbeta CDR3 regions from genomic DNA. The original pipeline was this. The number of nucleated cells in each sample was estimated by amplification of reference gene primers within the assay. To quantify the absolute abundance of each unique TCRbeta CDR3 rearrangement, sequence reads were collapsed and filtered. For each sample, productive Simpson clonality was calculated as the square root of Simpson's diversity index over productive rearrangements. Held by TCRdb, this immuneACCESS table contains in-frame sequences only and omits some clones. Under half of the omission traces to an unresolved V gene where checked; the cause of the rest is unknown. V and J calls and clone size are copied from that table; D and trimming were computed from the DNA. Counted in this sample were over 80,000 clones; 86% of them appeared once. 9% to 12% of the sample is held by the ten biggest clonotypes.

CDR1 SGHNT and CDR2 YYREEE are derived from the germline V gene (reference sequence). The cysteine opens and the phenylalanine closes a CDR3 of 12 amino acids. The sequence is cut down to CDR3 DNA, 36 bases in frame from base 1. V sheds 0 bases and J sheds 6 bases, leaving 7 bases between their ends. Here is what the overall study found, with its caveats: How much clinical and demographic metadata was included differed by source and by participant, and the metadata was provided uncurated.

Collaborating institutions collected whole blood in K2EDTA tubes following their own protocols. For TCRbeta analysis, collaborators shipped samples as frozen whole blood, isolated PBMCs, or DNA extracted from either of those sample types. Worth noting for this clone: Its cognate antigen has yet to be identified. Base qualities are missing; no much larger clone stands one base away.

Input material: peripheral blood. The sequence links TRBV5-4 to TRBJ2-7, and possibly TRBD2, on 5 matching bases. This clonotype was obtained from a middle-aged man with acute or convalescent COVID-19. The CDR3 corresponds to CASSLGRSEQYF. In nucleotides, the sequence is TGTGCCAGCAGCTTGGGGAGGAGCGAGCAGTACTTC.